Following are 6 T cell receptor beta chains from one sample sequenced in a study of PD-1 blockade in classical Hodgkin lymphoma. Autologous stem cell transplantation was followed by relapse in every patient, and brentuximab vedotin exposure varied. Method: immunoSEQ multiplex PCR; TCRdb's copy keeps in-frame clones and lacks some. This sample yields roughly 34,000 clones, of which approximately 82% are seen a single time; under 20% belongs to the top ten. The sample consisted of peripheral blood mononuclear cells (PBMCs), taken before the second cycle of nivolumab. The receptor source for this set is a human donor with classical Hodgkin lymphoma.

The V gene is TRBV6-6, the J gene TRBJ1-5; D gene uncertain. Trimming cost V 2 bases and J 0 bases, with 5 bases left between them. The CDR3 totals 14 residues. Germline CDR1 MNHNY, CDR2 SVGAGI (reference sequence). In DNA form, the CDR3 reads TGTGCCAGCAGTTACCTTAATAGCAATCAGCCCCAGCATTTT. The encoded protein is CASSYLNSNQPQHF.

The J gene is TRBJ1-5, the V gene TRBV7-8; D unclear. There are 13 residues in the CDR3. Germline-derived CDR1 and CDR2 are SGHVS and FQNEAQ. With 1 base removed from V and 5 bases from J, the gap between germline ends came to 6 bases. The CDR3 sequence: CASSLDRDQPQHF. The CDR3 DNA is TGTGCCAGCAGCTTAGACCGAGATCAGCCCCAGCATTTT.

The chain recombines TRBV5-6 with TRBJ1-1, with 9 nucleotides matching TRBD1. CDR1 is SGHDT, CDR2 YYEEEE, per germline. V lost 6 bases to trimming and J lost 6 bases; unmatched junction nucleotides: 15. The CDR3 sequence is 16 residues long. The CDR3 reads CASTAWSTGGLSEAFF. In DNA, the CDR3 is TGTGCCAGCACCGCTTGGAGCACAGGGGGCCTCTCTGAAGCTTTCTTT.

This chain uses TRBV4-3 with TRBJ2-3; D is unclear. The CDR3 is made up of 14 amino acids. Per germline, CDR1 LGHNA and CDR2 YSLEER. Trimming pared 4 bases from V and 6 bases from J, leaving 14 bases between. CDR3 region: CASSRTHPGDTQYF. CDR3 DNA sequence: TGCGCCAGCAGCCGTACCCACCCCGGGGATACGCAGTATTTT.

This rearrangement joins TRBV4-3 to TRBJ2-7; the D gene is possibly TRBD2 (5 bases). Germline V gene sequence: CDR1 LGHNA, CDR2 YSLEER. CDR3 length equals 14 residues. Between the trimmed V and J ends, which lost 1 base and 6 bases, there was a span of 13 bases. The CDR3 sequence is CASSQGGGSGEQYF. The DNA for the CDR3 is TGCGCCAGCAGCCAAGGTGGAGGATCGGGCGAGCAGTACTTC.

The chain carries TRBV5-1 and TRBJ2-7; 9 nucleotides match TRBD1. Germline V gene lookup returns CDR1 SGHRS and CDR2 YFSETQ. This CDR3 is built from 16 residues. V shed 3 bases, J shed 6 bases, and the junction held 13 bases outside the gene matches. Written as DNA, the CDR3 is TGCGCCAGCAGCTATACCGGAGGGGACAGGGTTGGCGAGCAGTACTTC. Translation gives CASSYTGGDRVGEQYF.